The clone carrying this T cell receptor beta chain showed up many times. What it recognizes is unknown. The CDR3 spans 15 residues. The ends were cut back, 5 bases at V and 4 bases at J, with 15 bases in the middle. Per germline, CDR1 SGHTA and CDR2 FQGNSA. This sample was taken from a study of T cells after yellow fever vaccination. Study-wide points: Reappearing after the booster were most of the clones from primary vaccination (about 96% CD4, approximately 85% CD8).

The TCR cDNA carried a universal primer site and UMIs from 5'RACE template switching. TCRdb re-called the 5' RACE reads with MiXCR, one entry per CDR3 protein. The sample holds about 360,000 distinct CDR3 sequences, about 6.2% seen once. The genes are TRBV7-2 and TRBJ2-1, with D perhaps TRBD1 or TRBD2 (5 bases each). Specimen: PBMCs, collected 5 days after the yellow fever booster vaccination. This TCR was sampled from a man aged 25 to 40 who received the YFV17D yellow fever vaccine. The CDR3 nucleotides are TGTGCCAGCAGCCCGGGACGCGGAGATTACAATGAGCAGTTCTTC. This encodes CASSPGRGDYNEQFF.